This TCR beta chain originates from a study of blood T cell repertoires in COVID-19. Ages ranged from about 18 to 89 years, with residence in around 24 US areas. In the study's own analysis: Estimation of nucleated cell counts relied on the amplification of reference gene primers. Sequenced by immunoSEQ multiplex PCR; TCRdb stores in-frame clones only, minus some. Clone size and V and J calls were adopted from that table, with D and trimming inferred from the DNA. The repertoire holds 240,000 or so clones, with roughly 88% as singletons. Sequencing used PBMCs or T cells enriched from blood (not recorded which). The TCR sequence derives from a woman aged 45-59 years who had recovered from COVID-19.

The CDR3 sequence is CASSHLPRQFF. As DNA, the CDR3 is TGTGCCAGCAGCCACCTCCCCAGACAGTTCTTC. V is TRBV11-2 and J is TRBJ2-1; D not certain. V lost 5 bases, J lost 13 bases, and 12 bases lay in between. This CDR3 contains 11 residues. Germline V gene lookup returns CDR1 SGHAT and CDR2 FQNNGV. Filled out from reference TRBV11-2 and TRBJ2-1, the complete variable domain reads EAGVAQSPRYKIIEKRQSVAFWCNPISGHATLYWYQQILGQGPKLLIQFQNNGVVDDSQLPKDRFSAERLKGVDSTLKIQPAKLEDSAVYLCASSHLPRQFFGPGTRLTVL.